These T cell receptor beta chains were read from a single sample in a study of PD-L1 blockade in urothelial cancer. Generated by immunoSEQ multiplex PCR, the TCRdb table keeps only in-frame clones and is missing some. The repertoire consists of 100,000 to 150,000 clones, with around 88% occurring once and the leading ten covering 2.4%. Sequenced material: PBMCs, taken around atezolizumab (anti-PD-L1) treatment. The receptors come from a man aged 50 to 60 with urothelial cancer. The CDR3 runs from the conserved cysteine through the conserved F or W. D genes are given only for firm matches. Clone size is given for some rows only: seen once, a few or many times, or a class if the clone is expanded.

j_call: TRBJ2-2
d_call: TRBD2
clone_size: few
v_call: TRBV5-1
cdr3_aa: CASSSEGLADHTGELFF
cdr3_nt: TGCGCCAGCAGCTCGGAGGGCCTAGCGGACCACACCGGGGAGCTGTTTTTT

j_call: TRBJ2-1
d_call: NA
clone_size: NA
v_call: TRBV25-1
cdr3_aa: CASRMGVEQFF
cdr3_nt: TGTGCCAGCAGGATGGGAGTCGAGCAGTTCTTC

j_call: TRBJ2-3
d_call: NA
clone_size: NA
v_call: TRBV4-2
cdr3_aa: CASSQVGQGLGTDTQYF
cdr3_nt: TGTGCCAGCAGCCAAGTGGGGCAGGGCTTAGGCACAGATACGCAGTATTTT

j_call: TRBJ2-3
d_call: TRBD1
clone_size: NA
v_call: TRBV6-5
cdr3_aa: CASSPFQGADTQYF
cdr3_nt: TGTGCCAGCAGCCCATTTCAGGGGGCAGATACGCAGTATTTT

j_call: TRBJ1-2
d_call: TRBD1
clone_size: NA
v_call: TRBV18
cdr3_aa: CASSPPGTGVLGGYTF
cdr3_nt: TGTGCCAGCTCACCACCAGGGACAGGGGTCCTGGGCGGCTACACCTTC

j_call: TRBJ2-3
d_call: TRBD2
clone_size: NA
v_call: TRBV4-1
cdr3_aa: CASSQVLAGGSTDTQYF
cdr3_nt: TGCGCCAGCAGCCAAGTTTTGGCGGGGGGGAGCACAGATACGCAGTATTTT

j_call: TRBJ2-1
d_call: TRBD1
clone_size: NA
v_call: TRBV7-9
cdr3_aa: CASSHRQGSNEQFF
cdr3_nt: TGTGCCAGCAGCCATCGACAGGGATCCAATGAGCAGTTCTTC

j_call: TRBJ2-2
d_call: TRBD2
clone_size: NA
v_call: TRBV5-4
cdr3_aa: CASSRLAGDDTGELFF
cdr3_nt: TGTGCCAGCAGTCGACTAGCGGGAGATGACACCGGGGAGCTGTTTTTT

j_call: TRBJ2-1
d_call: TRBD1
clone_size: NA
v_call: TRBV19
cdr3_aa: CASSRDRVNEQFF
cdr3_nt: TGTGCCAGTAGTCGAGACAGGGTCAATGAGCAGTTCTTC

j_call: TRBJ2-1
d_call: TRBD2
clone_size: once
v_call: TRBV15
cdr3_aa: CATSRTSGSYNEQFF
cdr3_nt: TGTGCCACCAGCAGAACTAGCGGATCCTACAATGAGCAGTTCTTC

j_call: TRBJ2-6
d_call: NA
clone_size: NA
v_call: TRBV7-3
cdr3_aa: CASSPRRQPPGANVLTF
cdr3_nt: TGTGCCAGCAGCCCCCGGAGACAGCCCCCTGGGGCCAACGTCCTGACTTTC

j_call: TRBJ2-1
d_call: TRBD2
clone_size: NA
v_call: TRBV9
cdr3_aa: CASSARLVGLAGVGNEQFF
cdr3_nt: TGTGCCAGCAGCGCACGACTCGTGGGACTAGCGGGAGTTGGAAATGAGCAGTTCTTC

j_call: TRBJ2-2
d_call: NA
clone_size: NA
v_call: TRBV12-1
cdr3_aa: CASSPGHSRGSTGELFF
cdr3_nt: TGTGCCAGCAGCCCGGGACACAGTAGAGGAAGCACCGGGGAGCTGTTTTTT

j_call: TRBJ2-7
d_call: NA
clone_size: once
v_call: TRBV7-9
cdr3_aa: CASSLASGRVEQYF
cdr3_nt: TGTGCCAGCAGCCTAGCTTCGGGAAGGGTCGAGCAGTACTTC

j_call: TRBJ2-7
d_call: NA
clone_size: NA
v_call: TRBV9
cdr3_aa: CASTILPTYEQYF
cdr3_nt: TGTGCCAGCACCATACTACCAACCTACGAGCAGTACTTC

j_call: TRBJ2-2
d_call: TRBD2
clone_size: NA
v_call: TRBV19
cdr3_aa: CASSLHSGINTGELFF
cdr3_nt: TGTGCCAGTAGTCTTCATAGCGGGATAAACACCGGGGAGCTGTTTTTT

j_call: TRBJ2-2
d_call: TRBD2
clone_size: few
v_call: TRBV9
cdr3_aa: CASSDRLAGVLTGELFF
cdr3_nt: TGTGCCAGCAGCGACCGACTAGCGGGAGTCCTCACCGGGGAGCTGTTTTTT

j_call: TRBJ2-3
d_call: TRBD2
clone_size: NA
v_call: TRBV2
cdr3_aa: CASSEGNGRYTDTQYF
cdr3_nt: TGTGCCAGCAGTGAGGGTAACGGGAGGTACACAGATACGCAGTATTTT

j_call: TRBJ2-5
d_call: NA
clone_size: NA
v_call: TRBV15
cdr3_aa: CATSRDRQETQYF
cdr3_nt: TGTGCCACCAGCAGAGATCGTCAGGAGACCCAGTACTTC

j_call: TRBJ2-7
d_call: TRBD1
clone_size: NA
v_call: TRBV5-1
cdr3_aa: CASSFGQGAREQYF
cdr3_nt: TGCGCCAGCAGCTTCGGACAGGGGGCGCGTGAGCAGTACTTC

j_call: TRBJ2-1
d_call: TRBD1
clone_size: once
v_call: TRBV6-4
cdr3_aa: CASKSTGGARNEQFF
cdr3_nt: TGTGCCAGCAAATCGACAGGGGGCGCGAGGAATGAGCAGTTCTTC

j_call: TRBJ1-3
d_call: NA
clone_size: NA
v_call: TRBV11-3
cdr3_aa: CASSLAGSSGNTIYF
cdr3_nt: TGTGCCAGCAGCTTAGCAGGGTCTTCCGGAAACACCATATATTTT

j_call: TRBJ1-5
d_call: NA
clone_size: few
v_call: TRBV10-3
cdr3_aa: CAITGSLNQPQHF
cdr3_nt: TGTGCCATCACAGGGTCTCTCAATCAGCCCCAGCATTTT

j_call: TRBJ2-5
d_call: NA
clone_size: NA
v_call: TRBV30
cdr3_aa: CAWRLLEETQYF
cdr3_nt: TGTGCCTGGAGATTACTAGAAGAGACCCAGTACTTC